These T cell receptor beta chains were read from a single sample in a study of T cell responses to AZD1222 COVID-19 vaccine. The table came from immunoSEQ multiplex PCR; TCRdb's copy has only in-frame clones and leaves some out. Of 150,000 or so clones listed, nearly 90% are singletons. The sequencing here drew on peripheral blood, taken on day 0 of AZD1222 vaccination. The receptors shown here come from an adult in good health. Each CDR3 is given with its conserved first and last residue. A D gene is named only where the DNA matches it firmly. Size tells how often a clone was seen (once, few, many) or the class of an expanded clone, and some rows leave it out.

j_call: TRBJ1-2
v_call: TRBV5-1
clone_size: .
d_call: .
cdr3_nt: TGCGCCAGCAGCTTGGGGAACTATGGCTACACCTTC
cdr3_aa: CASSLGNYGYTF

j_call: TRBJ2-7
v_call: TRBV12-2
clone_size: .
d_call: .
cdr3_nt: TGTGCAAGTCGCCCCACCACTTTCATCATTCAGGGGCGCTCCTACGAGCAGTACTTC
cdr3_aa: CASRPTTFIIQGRSYEQYF

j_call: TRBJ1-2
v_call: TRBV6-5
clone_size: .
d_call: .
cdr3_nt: TGTGCCAGTACCAACCTTGTTGGCTATGGCTACACCTTC
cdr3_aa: CASTNLVGYGYTF

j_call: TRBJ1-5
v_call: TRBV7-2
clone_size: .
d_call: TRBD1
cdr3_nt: TGTGCCAGCAGCTTGTATAGCACAGGGGGCGACAATCAGCCCCAGCATTTT
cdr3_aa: CASSLYSTGGDNQPQHF

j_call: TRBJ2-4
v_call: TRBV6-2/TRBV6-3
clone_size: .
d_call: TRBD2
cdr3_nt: TGTGCCAGCAGTTTTGGTAGCGGGAGGGCCGCGAAAAACATTCAGTACTTC
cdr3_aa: CASSFGSGRAAKNIQYF

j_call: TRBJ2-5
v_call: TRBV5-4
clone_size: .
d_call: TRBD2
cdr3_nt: TGTGCCAGCAGCCATTCCGGACTAGCGGGGTCGGAGACCCAGTACTTC
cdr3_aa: CASSHSGLAGSETQYF

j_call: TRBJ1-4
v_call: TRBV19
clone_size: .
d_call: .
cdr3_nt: TGTGCCAGTCTCAGCGCCGGGGGAAATGAAAAACTGTTTTTT
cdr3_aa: CASLSAGGNEKLFF

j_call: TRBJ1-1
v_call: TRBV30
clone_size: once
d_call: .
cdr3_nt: TGTGCCTGGAGTGTACAGTCCAGGACTGAAGCTTTCTTT
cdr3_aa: CAWSVQSRTEAFF

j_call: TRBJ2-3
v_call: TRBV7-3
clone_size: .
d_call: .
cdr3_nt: TGTGCCAGCAGCTTCTTTGGAGGGACTGGGCGAACGCAGTATTTT
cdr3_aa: CASSFFGGTGRTQYF

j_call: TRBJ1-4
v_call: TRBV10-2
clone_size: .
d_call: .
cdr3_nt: TGCGCCAGCAGTGCAGGTTCGAACGAAAAACTGTTTTTT
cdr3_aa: CASSAGSNEKLFF

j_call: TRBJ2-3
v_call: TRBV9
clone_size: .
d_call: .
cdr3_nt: TGTGCCAGCAGCGCCGGAGGAGGGCCAGATACGCAGTATTTT
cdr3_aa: CASSAGGGPDTQYF

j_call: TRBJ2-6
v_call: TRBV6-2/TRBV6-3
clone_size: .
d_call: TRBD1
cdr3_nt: TGTGCCAGCAGTTACGGACAGGGAACCTCTGGGGCCAACGTCCTGACTTTC
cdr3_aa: CASSYGQGTSGANVLTF

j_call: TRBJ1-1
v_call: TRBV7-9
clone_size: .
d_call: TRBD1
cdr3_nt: TGTGCCAGCAGCTCGGACAGGGCTCAATCTGGCCCTGAAGCTTTCTTT
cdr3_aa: CASSSDRAQSGPEAFF

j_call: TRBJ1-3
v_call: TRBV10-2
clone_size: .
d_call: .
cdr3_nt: TGCGCCAGCAGCTCCTATTCTCCTTTCTCTGGAAACACCATATATTTT
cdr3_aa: CASSSYSPFSGNTIYF

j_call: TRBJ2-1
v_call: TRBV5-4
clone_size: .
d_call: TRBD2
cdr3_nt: TGTGCCAGCAGCTTTGCCGGGACTAACAATGAGCAGTTCTTC
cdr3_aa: CASSFAGTNNEQFF

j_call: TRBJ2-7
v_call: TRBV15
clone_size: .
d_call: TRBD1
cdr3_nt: TGTGCCACCAGCCGAAACTTGGGACAGTCCTCCTACGAGCAGTACTTC
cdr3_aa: CATSRNLGQSSYEQYF

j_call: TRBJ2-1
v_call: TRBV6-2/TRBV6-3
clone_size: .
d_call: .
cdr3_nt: TGTGCCAGCAGTGGAGGGAGAACCGGGACAGTTTTTACCTACAATGAGCAGTTCTTC
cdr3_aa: CASSGGRTGTVFTYNEQFF

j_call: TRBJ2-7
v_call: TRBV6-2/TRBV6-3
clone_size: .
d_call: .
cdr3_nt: TGTGCCAGCAGTTACCGAGCCGGATACGAGCAGTACTTC
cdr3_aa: CASSYRAGYEQYF

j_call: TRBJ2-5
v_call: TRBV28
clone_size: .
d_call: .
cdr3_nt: TGTGCCAGCAGCTCCCACCAAACCTCGGAGACCCAGTACTTC
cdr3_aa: CASSSHQTSETQYF

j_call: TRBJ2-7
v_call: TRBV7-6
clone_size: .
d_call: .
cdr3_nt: TGTGCCAGCAGCTTCTATTCGGGACCCGGGTCCTACGAGCAGTACTTC
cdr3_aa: CASSFYSGPGSYEQYF

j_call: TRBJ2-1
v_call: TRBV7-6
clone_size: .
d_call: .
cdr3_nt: TGTGCCAGCAGCTTAGGACAGAGTGCCTACAATGAGCAGTTCTTC
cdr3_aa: CASSLGQSAYNEQFF

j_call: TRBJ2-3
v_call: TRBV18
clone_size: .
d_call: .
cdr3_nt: TGTGCCAGCTCACCGCCTGAAACTAGCAGGGGAGATACGCAGTATTTT
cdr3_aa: CASSPPETSRGDTQYF

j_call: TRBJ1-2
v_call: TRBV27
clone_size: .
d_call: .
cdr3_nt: TGTGCCAGCAGTTCAGGTGGACAACCCTCCTTTGGCTACACCTTC
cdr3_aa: CASSSGGQPSFGYTF

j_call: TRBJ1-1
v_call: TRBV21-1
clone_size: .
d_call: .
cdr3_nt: TGTGCCAGCAGCAAAGGTACGAGGGCGAGGTTTAACACTGAAGCTTTCTTT
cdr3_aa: CASSKGTRARFNTEAFF

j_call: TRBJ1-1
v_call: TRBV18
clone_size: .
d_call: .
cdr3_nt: TGTGCCAGCTCACCAATGGATGTCGGCACTGAAGCTTTCTTT
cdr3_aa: CASSPMDVGTEAFF

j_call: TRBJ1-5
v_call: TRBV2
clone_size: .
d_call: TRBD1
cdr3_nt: TGTGCCAGCGCAGGGACAGGGGTTCAGCCCCAGCATTTT
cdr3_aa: CASAGTGVQPQHF

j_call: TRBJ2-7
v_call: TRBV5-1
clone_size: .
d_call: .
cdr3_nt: TGCGCCTCCATGGACACCCGAAGCTCCTACGAGCAGTACTTC
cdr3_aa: CASMDTRSSYEQYF

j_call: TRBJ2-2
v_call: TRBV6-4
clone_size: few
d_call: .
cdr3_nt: TGTGCCAGCAGTGACTCGGGGGGCTCGAACACCGGGGAGCTGTTTTTT
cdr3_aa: CASSDSGGSNTGELFF

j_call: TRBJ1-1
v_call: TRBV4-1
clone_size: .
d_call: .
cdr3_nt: TGCGCCAGCAGCCAAGGGTCCCGAGCTTTCTTT
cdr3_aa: CASSQGSRAFF

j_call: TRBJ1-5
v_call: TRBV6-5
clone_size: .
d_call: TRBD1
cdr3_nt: TGTGCCAGCAGTCAATCAGGGGGCGGTCATCAGCCCCAGCATTTT
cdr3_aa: CASSQSGGGHQPQHF

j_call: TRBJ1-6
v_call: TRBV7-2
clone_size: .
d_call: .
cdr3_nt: TGTGCCAGCAGCTTAGATTTGGTGGTCTATTCACCCCTCCACTTT
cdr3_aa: CASSLDLVVYSPLHF

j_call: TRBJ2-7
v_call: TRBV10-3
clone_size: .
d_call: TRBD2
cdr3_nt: TGTGCCATCAGTACTATTAGCGGGAGGACCTCCTACGAGCAGTACTTC
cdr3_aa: CAISTISGRTSYEQYF

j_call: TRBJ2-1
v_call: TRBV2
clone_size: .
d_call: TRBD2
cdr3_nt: TGTGCCAGCAGTTCGACTAGCGCGCAGTTCTTC
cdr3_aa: CASSSTSAQFF

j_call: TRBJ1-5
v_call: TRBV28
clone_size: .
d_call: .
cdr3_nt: TGTGCCAGCACGGAGGGGAGTCAGCCCCAGCATTTT
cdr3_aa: CASTEGSQPQHF

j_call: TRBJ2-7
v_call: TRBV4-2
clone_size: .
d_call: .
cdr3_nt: TGTGCCAGCAGAAAGGGGTTATCAACCTACGAGCAGTACTTC
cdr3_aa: CASRKGLSTYEQYF

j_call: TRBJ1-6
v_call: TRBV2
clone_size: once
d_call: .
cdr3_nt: TGTGCCAGCACCGGGACCGTTAGTAATTCACCCCTCCACTTT
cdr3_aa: CASTGTVSNSPLHF

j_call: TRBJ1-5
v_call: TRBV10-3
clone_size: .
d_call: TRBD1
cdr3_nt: TGTGCCAGCCAGGGTACGGGACAGGGAGGCAATCAGCCCCAGCATTTT
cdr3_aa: CASQGTGQGGNQPQHF

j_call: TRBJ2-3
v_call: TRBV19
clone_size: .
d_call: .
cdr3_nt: TGTGCCAGTAGTATAGTTAACACAGATACGCAGTATTTT
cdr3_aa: CASSIVNTDTQYF

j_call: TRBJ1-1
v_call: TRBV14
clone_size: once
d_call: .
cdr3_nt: TGTGCCAGCAGCCAGGGAATAGTGAACACTGAAGCTTTCTTT
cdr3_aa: CASSQGIVNTEAFF

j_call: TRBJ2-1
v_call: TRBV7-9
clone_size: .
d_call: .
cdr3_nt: TGTGCCAGCAGCTATACTAAAGCCTTCAATGAGCAGTTCTTC
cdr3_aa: CASSYTKAFNEQFF

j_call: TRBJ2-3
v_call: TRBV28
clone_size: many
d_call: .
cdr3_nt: TGTGCCAGCAGTTTTTTGAGTGGCACAGATACGCAGTATTTT
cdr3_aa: CASSFLSGTDTQYF

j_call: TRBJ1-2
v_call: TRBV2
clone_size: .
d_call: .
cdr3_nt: TGTGCCAGCAGTGTCTATTCCGGGCCCTATGGCTACACCTTC
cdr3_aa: CASSVYSGPYGYTF

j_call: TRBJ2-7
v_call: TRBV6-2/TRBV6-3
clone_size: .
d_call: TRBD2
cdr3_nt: TGTGCCAGCAGCCCCCCCGGAAGCGGAGTCTGGGGGGGCGAGCAGTACTTC
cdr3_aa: CASSPPGSGVWGGEQYF

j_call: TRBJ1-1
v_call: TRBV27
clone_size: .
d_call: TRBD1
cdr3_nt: TGTGCCAGCAGTTTACGGCGGACAGGGAACACTGAAGCTTTCTTT
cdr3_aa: CASSLRRTGNTEAFF

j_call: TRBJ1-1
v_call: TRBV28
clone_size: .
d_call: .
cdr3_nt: TGTGCCAGCAGTTTGTTTGGGGGCTGGAACACTGAAGCTTTCTTT
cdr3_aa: CASSLFGGWNTEAFF

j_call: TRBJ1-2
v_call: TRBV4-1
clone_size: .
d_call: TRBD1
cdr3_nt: TGCGCCAGCAGCCAGATGTACAGGGGAGAACTCGGCTACACCTTC
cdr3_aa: CASSQMYRGELGYTF

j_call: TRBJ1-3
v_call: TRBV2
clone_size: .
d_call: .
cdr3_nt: TGTGCCAGCAGGAGGTGGGGGAGTGGAAACACCATATATTTT
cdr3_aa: CASRRWGSGNTIYF

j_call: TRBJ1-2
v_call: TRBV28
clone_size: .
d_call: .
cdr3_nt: TGTGCCAGCAGTTACAGCTTACTTACGAACTATGGCTACACCTTC
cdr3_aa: CASSYSLLTNYGYTF

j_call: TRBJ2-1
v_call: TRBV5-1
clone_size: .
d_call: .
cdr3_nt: TGCGCCAGCAGCATCCCAGTATCGAGAAGCTCCTACAATGAGCAGTTCTTC
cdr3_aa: CASSIPVSRSSYNEQFF

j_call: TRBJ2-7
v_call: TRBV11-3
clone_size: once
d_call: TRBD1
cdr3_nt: TGTGCCAGCACCCCCGGGACAGGGATACCCCCCTACGAGCAGTACTTC
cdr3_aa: CASTPGTGIPPYEQYF

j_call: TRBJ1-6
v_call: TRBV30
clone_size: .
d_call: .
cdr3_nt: TGTGCCTGGAGTGTACCGGGGATCATTCTGGATTCACCCCTCCACTTT
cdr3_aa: CAWSVPGIILDSPLHF

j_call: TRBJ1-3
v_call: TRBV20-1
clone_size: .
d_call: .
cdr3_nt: TGCAGTGCTAGTACCACAGCTGGAAACACCATATATTTT
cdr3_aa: CSASTTAGNTIYF

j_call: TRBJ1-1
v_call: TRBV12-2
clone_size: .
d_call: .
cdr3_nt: TGTGCAAGTCGCTCCGAGGGAGAAAACACTGAAGCTTTCTTT
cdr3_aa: CASRSEGENTEAFF

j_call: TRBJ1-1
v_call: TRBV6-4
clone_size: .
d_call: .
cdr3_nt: TGTGCCAGCAGTAAAACCGGGGACACTGAAGCTTTCTTT
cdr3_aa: CASSKTGDTEAFF